Reported below is one TCR beta chain. Assay: immunoSEQ multiplex PCR; the TCRdb copy retains only in-frame clones and omits some. The sample shows about 400,000 clones, 89% of them seen only once. The data originate from a study of blood T cell repertoires in COVID-19. In the study overall: There were acute and convalescent COVID-19 samples, and they came from the United States, Italy and Spain. Sources were T cells, B-cell-depleted T cells, or PBMCs; the material itself was cDNA or gDNA.

The CDR3 runs 13 residues. The germline CDR1 and CDR2 sequences are SGDLS and YYNGEE. V lost 2 bases and J lost 6, with 9 bases in between. Recovered status in Cohort 3 required two negative PCRs, clearance, or symptom resolution. Sequencing was done on a sample of PBMCs or T cells enriched from blood (not recorded which). The chain carries TRBV9 and TRBJ2-1; a weak D match, TRBD1 (5 bases). The TCR comes from a woman between 25 and 40 years old who had recovered from COVID-19. This chain's CDR3 is CASSVRGGNEQFF. CDR3 sequence (DNA): TGTGCCAGCAGCGTTAGGGGCGGCAATGAGCAGTTCTTC.